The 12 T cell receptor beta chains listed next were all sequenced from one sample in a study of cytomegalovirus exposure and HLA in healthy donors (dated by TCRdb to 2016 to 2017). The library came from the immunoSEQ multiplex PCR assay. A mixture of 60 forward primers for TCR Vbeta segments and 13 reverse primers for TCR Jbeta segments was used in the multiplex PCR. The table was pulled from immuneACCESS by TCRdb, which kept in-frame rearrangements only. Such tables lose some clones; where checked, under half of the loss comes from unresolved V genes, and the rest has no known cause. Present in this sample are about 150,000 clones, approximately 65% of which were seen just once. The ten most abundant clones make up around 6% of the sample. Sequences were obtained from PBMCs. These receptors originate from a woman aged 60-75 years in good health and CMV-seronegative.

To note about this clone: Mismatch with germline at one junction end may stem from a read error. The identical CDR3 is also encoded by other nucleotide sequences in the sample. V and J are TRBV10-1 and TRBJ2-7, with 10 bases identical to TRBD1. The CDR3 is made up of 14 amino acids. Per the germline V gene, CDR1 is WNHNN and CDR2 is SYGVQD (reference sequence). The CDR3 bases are TGCGCTAGCAGTGCCCGACAGGGGGCCGGTGAGCAGTACTTC. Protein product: CASSARQGAGEQYF.

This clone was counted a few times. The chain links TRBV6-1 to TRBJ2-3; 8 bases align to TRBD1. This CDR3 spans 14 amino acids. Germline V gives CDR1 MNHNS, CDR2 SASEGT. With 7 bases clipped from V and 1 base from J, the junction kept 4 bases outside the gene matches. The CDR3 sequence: CASTRQGRTDTQYF. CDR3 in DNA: TGTGCCAGCACACGACAGGGGCGCACAGATACGCAGTATTTT.

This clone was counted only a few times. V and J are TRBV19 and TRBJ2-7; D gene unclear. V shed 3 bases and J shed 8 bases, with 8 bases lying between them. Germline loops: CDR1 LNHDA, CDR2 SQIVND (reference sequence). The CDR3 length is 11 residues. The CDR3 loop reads CASSMGDKQYF. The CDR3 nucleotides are TGTGCCAGTAGTATGGGCGACAAGCAGTACTTC.

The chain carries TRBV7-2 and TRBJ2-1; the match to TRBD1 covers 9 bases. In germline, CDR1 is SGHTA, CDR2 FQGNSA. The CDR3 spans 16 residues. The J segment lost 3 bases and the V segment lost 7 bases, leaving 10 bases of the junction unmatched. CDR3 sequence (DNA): TGTGCCAGCACTCCACCCGGGACAGGGAGCTACAATGAGCAGTTCTTC. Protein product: CASTPPGTGSYNEQFF.

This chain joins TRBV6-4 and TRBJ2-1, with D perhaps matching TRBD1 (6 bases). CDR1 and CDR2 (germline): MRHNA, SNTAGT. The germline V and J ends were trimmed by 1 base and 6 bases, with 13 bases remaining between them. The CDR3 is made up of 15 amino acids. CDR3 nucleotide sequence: TGTGCCAGCAGTGACTTGGTGGGGGCAGTCAATGAGCAGTTCTTC. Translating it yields CASSDLVGAVNEQFF.

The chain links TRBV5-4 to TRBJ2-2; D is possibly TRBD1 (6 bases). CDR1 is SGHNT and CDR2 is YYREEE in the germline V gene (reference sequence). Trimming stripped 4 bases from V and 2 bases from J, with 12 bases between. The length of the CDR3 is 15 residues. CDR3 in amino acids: CASSPTGSNTGELFF. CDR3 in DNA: TGTGCCAGCAGCCCCACAGGGTCTAACACCGGGGAGCTGTTTTTT.

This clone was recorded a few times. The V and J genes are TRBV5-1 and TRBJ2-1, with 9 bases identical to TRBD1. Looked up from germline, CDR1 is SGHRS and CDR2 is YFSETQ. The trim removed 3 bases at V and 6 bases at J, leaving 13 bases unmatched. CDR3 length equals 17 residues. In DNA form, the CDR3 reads TGCGCCAGCAGCTCCATACCTAAGACAGGGGGGGGCAATGAGCAGTTCTTC. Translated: CASSSIPKTGGGNEQFF. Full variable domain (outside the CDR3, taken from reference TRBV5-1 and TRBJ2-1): KAGVTQTPRYLIKTRGQQVTLSCSPISGHRSVSWYQQTPGQGLQFLFEYFSETQRNKGNFPGRFSGRQFSNSRSEMNVSTLELGDSALYLCASSSIPKTGGGNEQFFGPGTRLTVL.

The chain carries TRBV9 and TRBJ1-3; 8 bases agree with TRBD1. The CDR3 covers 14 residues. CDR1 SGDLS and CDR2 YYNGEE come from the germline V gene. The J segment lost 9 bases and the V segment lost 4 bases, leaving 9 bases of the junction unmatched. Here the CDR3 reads CASSLLGQGSTIYF. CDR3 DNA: TGTGCCAGCAGCCTCCTCGGACAGGGATCCACCATATATTTT.

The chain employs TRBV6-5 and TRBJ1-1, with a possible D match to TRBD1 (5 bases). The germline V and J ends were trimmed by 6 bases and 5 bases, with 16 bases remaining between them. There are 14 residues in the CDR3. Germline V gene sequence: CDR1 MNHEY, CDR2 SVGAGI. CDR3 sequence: CASSRPMGGTEAFF. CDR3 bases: TGTGCCAGCAGCCGCCCAATGGGGGGGACTGAAGCTTTCTTT.

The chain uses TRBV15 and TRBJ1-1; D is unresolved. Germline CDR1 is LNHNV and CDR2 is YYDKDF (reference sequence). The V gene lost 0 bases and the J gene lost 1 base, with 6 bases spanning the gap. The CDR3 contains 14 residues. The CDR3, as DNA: TGTGCCACCAGCAGAGAACAGACGAACACTGAAGCTTTCTTT. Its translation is CATSREQTNTEAFF.

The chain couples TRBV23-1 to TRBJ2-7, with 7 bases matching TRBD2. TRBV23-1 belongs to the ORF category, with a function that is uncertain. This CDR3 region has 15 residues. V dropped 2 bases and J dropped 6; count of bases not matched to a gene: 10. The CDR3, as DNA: TGCGCCAGCAGTCAAATCAGACTAGCATTCTGCGAGCAGTACTTC. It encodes CASSQIRLAFCEQYF.

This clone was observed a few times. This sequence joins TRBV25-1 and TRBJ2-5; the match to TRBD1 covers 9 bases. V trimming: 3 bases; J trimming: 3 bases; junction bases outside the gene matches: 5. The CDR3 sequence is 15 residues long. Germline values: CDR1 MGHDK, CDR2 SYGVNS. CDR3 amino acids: CASSERGDREETQYF. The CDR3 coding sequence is TGTGCCAGCAGTGAGAGGGGGGACAGGGAAGAGACCCAGTACTTC. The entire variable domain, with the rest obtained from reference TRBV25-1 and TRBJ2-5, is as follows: EADIYQTPRYLVIGTGKKITLECSQTMGHDKMYWYQQDPGMELHLIHYSYGVNSTEKGDLSSESTVSRIRTEHFPLTLESARPSHTSQYLCASSERGDREETQYFGPGTRLLVL.